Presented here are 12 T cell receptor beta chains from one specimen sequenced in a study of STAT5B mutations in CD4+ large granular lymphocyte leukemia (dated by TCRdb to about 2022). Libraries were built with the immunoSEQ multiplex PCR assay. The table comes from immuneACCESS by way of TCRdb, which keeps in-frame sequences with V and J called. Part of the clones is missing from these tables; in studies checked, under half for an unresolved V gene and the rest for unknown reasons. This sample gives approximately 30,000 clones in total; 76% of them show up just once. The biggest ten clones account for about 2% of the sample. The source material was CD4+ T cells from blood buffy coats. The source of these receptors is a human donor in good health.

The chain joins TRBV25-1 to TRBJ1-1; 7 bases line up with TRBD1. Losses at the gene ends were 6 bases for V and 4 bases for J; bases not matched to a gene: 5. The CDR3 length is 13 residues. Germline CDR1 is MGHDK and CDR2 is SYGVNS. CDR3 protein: CASREGGATEAFF. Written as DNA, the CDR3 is TGTGCCAGCAGGGAAGGGGGCGCCACTGAAGCTTTCTTT. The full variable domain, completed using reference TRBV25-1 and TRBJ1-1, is EADIYQTPRYLVIGTGKKITLECSQTMGHDKMYWYQQDPGMELHLIHYSYGVNSTEKGDLSSESTVSRIRTEHFPLTLESARPSHTSQYLCASREGGATEAFFGQGTRLTVV.

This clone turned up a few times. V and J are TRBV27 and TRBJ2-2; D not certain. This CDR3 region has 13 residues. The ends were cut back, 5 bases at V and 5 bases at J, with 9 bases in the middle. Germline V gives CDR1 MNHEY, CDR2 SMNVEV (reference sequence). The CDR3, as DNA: TGTGCCAGCAGTCCTACAAAGACCGGGGAGCTGTTTTTT. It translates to CASSPTKTGELFF.

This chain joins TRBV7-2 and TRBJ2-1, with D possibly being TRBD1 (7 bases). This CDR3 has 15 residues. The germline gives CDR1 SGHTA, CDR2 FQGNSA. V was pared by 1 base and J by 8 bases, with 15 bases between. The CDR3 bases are TGTGCCAGCAGCTTAGGACAGGGAAGGGGGGATGAGCAGTTCTTC. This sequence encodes CASSLGQGRGDEQFF.

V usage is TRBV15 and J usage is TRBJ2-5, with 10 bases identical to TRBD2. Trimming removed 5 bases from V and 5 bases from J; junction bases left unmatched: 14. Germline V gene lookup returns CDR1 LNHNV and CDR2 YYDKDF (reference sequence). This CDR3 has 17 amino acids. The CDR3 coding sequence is TGTGCCACCAGCCCCACGGGGGAGCGGGGGGGCAGGGAGACCCAGTACTTC. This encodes CATSPTGERGGRETQYF.

CDR3 loop: CASRGTAREQFF. Here the CDR3 DNA reads TGTGCCTCCAGAGGGACGGCCCGTGAGCAGTTCTTC. This chain joins TRBV2 and TRBJ2-1; D is perhaps TRBD1 or TRBD2 (5 bases each). The CDR3 contains 12 residues. V lost 11 bases and J 9 bases, leaving 17 bases between the germline ends. Germline V gene data show CDR1 as SNHLY and CDR2 as FYNNEI. Filled out from reference TRBV2 and TRBJ2-1, the complete variable domain reads EPEVTQTPSHQVTQMGQEVILRCVPISNHLYFYWYRQILGQKVEFLVSFYNNEISEKSEIFDDQFSVERPDGSNFTLKIRSTKLEDSAMYFCASRGTAREQFFGPGTRLTVL.

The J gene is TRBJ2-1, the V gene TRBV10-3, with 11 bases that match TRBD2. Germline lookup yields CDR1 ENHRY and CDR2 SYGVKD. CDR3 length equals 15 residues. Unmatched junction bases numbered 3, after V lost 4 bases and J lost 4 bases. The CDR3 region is CAISASGGFYNEQFF. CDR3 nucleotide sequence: TGTGCCATCAGTGCTAGCGGGGGGTTTTACAATGAGCAGTTCTTC.

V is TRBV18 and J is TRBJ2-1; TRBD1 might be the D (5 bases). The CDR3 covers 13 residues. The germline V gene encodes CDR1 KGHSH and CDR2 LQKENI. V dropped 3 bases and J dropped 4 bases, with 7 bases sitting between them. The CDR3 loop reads CASSPDIYNEQFF. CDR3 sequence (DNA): TGTGCCAGCTCACCGGACATTTACAATGAGCAGTTCTTC.

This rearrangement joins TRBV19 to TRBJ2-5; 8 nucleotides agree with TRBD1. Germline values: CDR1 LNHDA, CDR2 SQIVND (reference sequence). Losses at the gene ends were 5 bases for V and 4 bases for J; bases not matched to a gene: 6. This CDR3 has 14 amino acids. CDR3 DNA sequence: TGTGCCAGTAGTCCAGGGGGGACAGGAGAGACCCAGTACTTC. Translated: CASSPGGTGETQYF.

CDR3 bases: TGTGCCAGCAGTTACCAGGGGGGAGCAACTAATGAAAAACTGTTTTTT. Its protein is CASSYQGGATNEKLFF. This sequence joins TRBV5-5 and TRBJ1-4; 7 bases map to TRBD1. V dropped 5 bases and J dropped 0; count of bases not matched to a gene: 7. There are 16 residues in the CDR3. Germline V gene sequence: CDR1 SGHKS, CDR2 YYEKEE (reference sequence).

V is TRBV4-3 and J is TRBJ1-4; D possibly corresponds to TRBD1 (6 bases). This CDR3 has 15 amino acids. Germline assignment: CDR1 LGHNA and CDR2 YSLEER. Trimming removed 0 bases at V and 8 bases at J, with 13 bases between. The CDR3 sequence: CASSQDRDTIEKLFF. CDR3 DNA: TGCGCCAGCAGCCAAGATCGGGACACTATCGAAAAACTGTTTTTT.

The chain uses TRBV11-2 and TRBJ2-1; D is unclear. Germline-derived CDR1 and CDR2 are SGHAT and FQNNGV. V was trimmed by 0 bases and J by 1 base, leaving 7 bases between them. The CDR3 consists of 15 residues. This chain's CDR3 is CASSLEGRSYNEQFF. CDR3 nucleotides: TGTGCCAGCAGCTTAGAGGGTAGATCCTACAATGAGCAGTTCTTC.

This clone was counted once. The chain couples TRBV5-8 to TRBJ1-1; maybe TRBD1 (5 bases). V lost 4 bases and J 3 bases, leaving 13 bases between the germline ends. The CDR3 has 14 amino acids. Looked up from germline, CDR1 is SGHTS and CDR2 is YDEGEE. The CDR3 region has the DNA TGTGCCAGCAGCCCTTCGGGGGGATACACTGAAGCTTTCTTT. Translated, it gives CASSPSGGYTEAFF.